Sequencing of this T cell receptor beta chain was carried out in a study of metastatic and nonmetastatic thyroid tumors. On the study more broadly: Repertoires from malignant and benign thyroid patients were compared across blood and tumor or nodule tissue.

In the original workflow: A papillary thyroid cancer distant-metastasis classifier was built from CDR3 differences across clinicopathological groups. TCRdb re-called the PCR reads through MiXCR. TCRdb, rather than the study authors, made the V and J calls. This table holds some 26,000 clones, about 24% found once. Findings of the study overall: A significant increase in TCR beta diversity was reportedly seen in malignant thyroid tumors relative to benign nodules, in blood and tumor.

The entire patient cohort was treatment-naive prior to thyroid surgery. Concerning this clone itself: No antigen is known for it. One end of the junction fails to match germline, which may point to a read error.

CDR3 length equals 14 residues. The V gene's germline CDR1 is SGHDT and CDR2 YYEEEE. The sequenced material came from blood. This TCR was recovered from a male donor with papillary thyroid cancer or a benign thyroid nodule (not recorded which). Some clones in this sample may be carry-over from other donors' samples. The chain couples TRBV5-6 to TRBJ2-1, with 9 nucleotides matching TRBD1. The CDR3 DNA reads as TGTGTCAGCGAGCCGTGGGACAGGGCGAATGAGCAGTTCTTC. This translates into CVSEPWDRANEQFF.